These 28 T cell receptor beta chains came from one sample sequenced in a study of a mutant IDH1 vaccine in newly diagnosed glioma (dated by TCRdb to the early 2020s). To prepare the library, the immunoSEQ multiplex PCR assay was applied. TCRdb provides this immuneACCESS table in a form limited to in-frame rearrangements. Some clones are lacking; in checked studies, under half of them reflect an unresolved V gene, and why the rest are absent is not known. For this sample there are tens of thousands of clones; roughly 72% appear just once. The ten largest clones take up 4.9% of the sample. Which antigens these TCRs recognize remains unknown. The sample's time point, from its label and the paper: week 47, end of study. Every vaccine dose consisted of 300 ug of a 20-mer mutant IDH1 peptide in Montanide, administered subcutaneously together with topical imiquimod. The starting material was PBMCs, obtained from a glioma patient whose treatment included an IDH1 peptide vaccine. Receptors originate from a middle-aged woman with glioma. Some clones in this sample may be carry-over from other donors' samples.

The J gene is TRBJ2-5, the V gene TRBV4-1, with 8 bases matching TRBD2. CDR3 size: 17 residues. V shed 1 base, J shed 3 bases, and the junction held 10 bases outside the gene matches. Germline V gives CDR1 MGHRA, CDR2 YSYEKL. CDR3 region: CASSQGRSGGDKETQYF. CDR3 DNA: TGCGCCAGCAGCCAAGGACGATCCGGGGGGGACAAAGAGACCCAGTACTTC.

This sequence joins TRBV6-5 and TRBJ1-3; D gene ambiguous. Germline V gives CDR1 MNHEY, CDR2 SVGAGI. V was clipped by 10 bases and J by 0 bases, with 7 bases between them. The CDR3 totals 12 residues. Written as DNA, the CDR3 is TGTGCCATTAAGTCCTCTGGAAACACCATATATTTT. Amino acids: CAIKSSGNTIYF.

V usage is TRBV14 and J usage is TRBJ2-7, with 9 bases aligning to TRBD1. The CDR3 covers 16 residues. With 4 bases clipped from V and 2 bases from J, the junction kept 9 bases outside the gene matches. CDR1 SGHDN and CDR2 FVKESK come from the germline V gene. This CDR3 reads CASSPGGRDRAYEQYF. DNA of the CDR3: TGTGCCAGCAGCCCCGGAGGCAGGGACAGGGCCTACGAGCAGTACTTC.

V and J are TRBV19 and TRBJ2-7; D not resolved. The CDR3 covers 13 residues. Germline-derived CDR1 and CDR2 are LNHDA and SQIVND (reference sequence). Trimming pared 5 bases from V and 5 bases from J, leaving 13 bases between. The CDR3 region is CASSAYRVDEQYF. The CDR3 DNA reads as TGTGCCAGTAGTGCATACAGAGTCGACGAGCAGTACTTC.

The chain recombines TRBV5-5 with TRBJ1-4; D not certain. Germline values: CDR1 SGHKS, CDR2 YYEKEE (reference sequence). The CDR3 totals 11 residues. Here the CDR3 reads CFRRRNEKLFF. CDR3 DNA sequence: TGTTTTCGACGGAGAAATGAAAAACTGTTTTTT.

The chain combines TRBV7-9 with TRBJ2-7, with D perhaps given as TRBD1 or TRBD2 (5 bases each). The CDR3 totals 15 residues. Trimming took 4 bases from V and 7 from J, leaving 20 bases between them. Germline-derived CDR1 and CDR2 are SEHNR and FQNEAQ (reference sequence). The CDR3 DNA follows: TGTGCCAGCAGCTCAAGGGGACCCAAGGCAGGAGAGCAGTACTTC. This translates into CASSSRGPKAGEQYF.

The V call is TRBV18, the J call TRBJ1-1; TRBD1 agrees at 8 bases. Germline V gives CDR1 KGHSH, CDR2 LQKENI. The CDR3 totals 16 residues. J lost 5 bases, V lost 0 bases, and 8 bases had no gene match. CDR3 nucleotide sequence: TGTGCCAGCTCACCACCCGCAGGGGGCGCATGGACTGAAGCTTTCTTT. This translates into CASSPPAGGAWTEAFF.

This chain links TRBV6-5 with TRBJ2-3; D not certain. The V end was cut by 5 bases, the J end by 0 bases, with 6 bases between. CDR1 MNHEY and CDR2 SVGAGI come from the germline V gene. The CDR3 extends over 13 amino acids. The CDR3 here is CASSPWSTDTQYF. The CDR3 nucleotides read TGTGCCAGCAGTCCTTGGAGCACAGATACGCAGTATTTT.

The chain links TRBV5-6 to TRBJ2-2; 14 bases match TRBD2. CDR1 and CDR2 from the germline V gene are SGHDT and YYEEEE. This CDR3 contains 17 residues. V lost 5 bases to trimming and J lost 2 bases; unmatched junction nucleotides: 5. Written as DNA, the CDR3 is TGTGCCAGCAGTCGGGGACTAGCGGGGGTTAACACCGGGGAGCTGTTTTTT. Protein sequence: CASSRGLAGVNTGELFF.

V is TRBV7-6 and J is TRBJ2-5, with D perhaps matching TRBD1 (6 bases). Trimming removed 1 base at V and 2 bases at J, with 11 bases between. This CDR3 has 15 residues. Germline V lookup: CDR1 SGHVS, CDR2 FNYEAQ. This CDR3 is CASSLGGQLQETQYF. The CDR3 DNA is TGTGCCAGCAGCTTAGGAGGACAGCTACAAGAGACCCAGTACTTC.

CDR3 DNA: TGCGCCAGCAGTGGACGGAACACTGAAGCTTTCTTT. Encoded protein: CASSGRNTEAFF. The rearrangement uses TRBV10-1 and TRBJ1-1, with D unclear. V was pared by 4 bases and J by 1 base, with 4 bases between. The CDR3 totals 12 residues. The V gene's germline CDR1 is WNHNN and CDR2 SYGVQD (reference sequence).

V is TRBV9 and J is TRBJ1-6; D might be TRBD1 (5 bases). This CDR3 is built from 15 residues. Germline values: CDR1 SGDLS, CDR2 YYNGEE. The V end lost 0 bases, the J end lost 7 bases, and 11 bases lay between the germline ends. The CDR3 coding sequence is TGTGCCAGCAGCGTAGATACGAGACAGAATTCACCCCTCCACTTT. Its protein product is CASSVDTRQNSPLHF.

The chain carries TRBV5-1 and TRBJ1-1; D is possibly TRBD1 (5 bases). CDR1 and CDR2 from the germline V gene are SGHRS and YFSETQ. V was trimmed by 4 bases and J by 4 bases, leaving 17 bases between them. This CDR3 region has 15 residues. CDR3 sequence: CASSPVGGSSTEAFF. As DNA, the CDR3 is TGCGCCAGCAGCCCGGTGGGGGGAAGTAGCACTGAAGCTTTCTTT.

V gene TRBV2 combines with J gene TRBJ2-7; 7 positions match TRBD1. Germline lookup yields CDR1 SNHLY and CDR2 FYNNEI. This CDR3 has 13 residues. With 5 bases clipped from V and 2 bases from J, the junction kept 3 bases outside the gene matches. Here the CDR3 reads CASSPDRAYEQYF. The CDR3 nucleotides are TGTGCCAGCAGTCCTGACAGGGCCTACGAGCAGTACTTC.

The chain's CDR3 is CASSLGSMGGYTF. The CDR3 DNA reads TGTGCCAGCAGCTTGGGGAGTATGGGTGGCTACACCTTC. V gene TRBV5-6 combines with J gene TRBJ1-2; D call uncertain. There are 13 residues in the CDR3. The V gene lost 0 bases and the J gene lost 7 bases, with 10 bases spanning the gap. Germline V lookup: CDR1 SGHDT, CDR2 YYEEEE. The full variable domain, with the rest looked up from reference TRBV5-6 and TRBJ1-2, is DAGVTQSPTHLIKTRGQQVTLRCSPKSGHDTVSWYQQALGQGPQFIFQYYEEEERQRGNFPDRFSGHQFPNYSSELNVNALLLGDSALYLCASSLGSMGGYTFGSGTRLTVV.

The rearrangement joins TRBV7-2 to TRBJ1-2, with D hard to call. The germline V and J ends were trimmed by 2 bases and 4 bases, with 14 bases remaining between them. In germline, CDR1 is SGHTA, CDR2 FQGNSA. The length of the CDR3 is 15 residues. In nucleotides, the CDR3 is TGTGCCAGCAGCTTAATCCCCCCAACCTTCTATGGCTACACCTTC. It is translated as CASSLIPPTFYGYTF.

This chain uses TRBV10-2 with TRBJ1-1; TRBD1 is a possible D gene (6 bases). This CDR3 spans 12 amino acids. Germline V gene lookup returns CDR1 WSHSY and CDR2 SAAADI. Trimming removed 7 bases from V and 8 bases from J, with 14 bases in between. The DNA of the CDR3 is TGCGCCAGCATCGGAGGACAGCAAGAAGCTTTCTTT. This codes for CASIGGQQEAFF.

The chain is built from TRBV19 and TRBJ1-1; 12 nucleotides match TRBD1. In germline, CDR1 is LNHDA, CDR2 SQIVND (reference sequence). The V segment lost 6 bases and the J segment 5 bases; nucleotides outside the gene matches: 10. The CDR3 is 16 amino acids. CDR3 bases: TGTGCCAGTAGCCCCCCGGGACAGGGGGCCAGGACTGAAGCTTTCTTT. This codes for CASSPPGQGARTEAFF.

This clone showed up just once. The chain links TRBV4-1 to TRBJ2-7; a weak D match, TRBD2 (5 bases). V lost 4 bases, J lost 0 bases, and 19 bases lay in between. The CDR3 totals 17 residues. The germline CDR1 and CDR2 sequences are MGHRA and YSYEKL. The CDR3 is CASSPLGRERISYEQYF. The CDR3 bases are TGCGCCAGCAGCCCCCTAGGGAGAGAGCGAATCTCCTACGAGCAGTACTTC.

In this sample, this clone turned up once. This chain uses TRBV7-9 with TRBJ2-2; a possible D gene is TRBD2 (6 bases). V lost 3 bases and J 7 bases, leaving 21 bases between the germline ends. The germline CDR1 and CDR2 sequences are SEHNR and FQNEAQ (reference sequence). This CDR3 region has 17 residues. The CDR3 sequence is CASSFPTNYKGGGELFF. The DNA for the CDR3 is TGTGCCAGCAGCTTCCCTACTAACTACAAGGGAGGCGGGGAGCTGTTTTTT. The whole variable domain, remainder taken from reference TRBV7-9 and TRBJ2-2, is DTGVSQNPRHKITKRGQNVTFRCDPISEHNRLYWYRQTLGQGPEFLTYFQNEAQLEKSRLLSDRFSAERPKGSFSTLEIQRTEQGDSAMYLCASSFPTNYKGGGELFFGEGSRLTVL.

J is TRBJ1-4 and V is TRBV5-4, with TRBD1 matching 9 bases. The V segment lost 4 bases and the J segment 5 bases; nucleotides outside the gene matches: 3. Germline V lookup: CDR1 SGHNT, CDR2 YYREEE (reference sequence). This CDR3 comprises 14 residues. Here the CDR3 DNA reads TGTGCCAGCAGCCCAGGGACAGGGAATGAAAAACTGTTTTTT. Its translation is CASSPGTGNEKLFF.

There are a few counts of this clone. This specimen includes other DNA sequences encoding the same CDR3. This chain links TRBV5-6 with TRBJ1-1; no clear D. V lost 0 bases, J lost 1 base, and 10 bases lay in between. Germline CDR1 reads SGHDT; CDR2 reads YYEEEE. The CDR3 runs to 15 residues. CDR3 region: CASSLAQAGNTEAFF. DNA of the CDR3: TGTGCCAGCAGCTTGGCGCAGGCAGGGAACACTGAAGCTTTCTTT.

The genes are TRBV6-6 and TRBJ1-1, with TRBD1 identical over 7 bases. The CDR3 contains 12 residues. After removal of 6 bases from V and 9 bases from J, the junction contained 7 bases not matched to a gene. Looked up from germline, CDR1 is MNHNY and CDR2 is SVGAGI (reference sequence). The CDR3 spells CASSPGQDKAFF. As DNA, the CDR3 is TGTGCCAGCAGCCCAGGACAGGATAAAGCTTTCTTT.

This chain joins TRBV2 and TRBJ2-4; no definite D call. The V gene's germline CDR1 is SNHLY and CDR2 FYNNEI. The V end lost 7 bases, the J end lost 3 bases, and 25 bases lay between the germline ends. There are 18 residues in the CDR3. The CDR3: CASIFNPPKSIGKNIQYF. The CDR3 DNA sequence: TGTGCCAGCATTTTTAATCCCCCCAAGTCAATCGGCAAAAACATTCAGTACTTC.

This rearrangement joins TRBV2 to TRBJ2-5, with D unresolved. V was trimmed by 5 bases and J by 0 bases, leaving 10 bases between them. CDR3 length equals 14 residues. Germline V CDR1 and CDR2: SNHLY, FYNNEI. CDR3 in amino acids: CASSSESYQETQYF. The CDR3 DNA reads as TGTGCCAGCAGTTCCGAATCGTACCAAGAGACCCAGTACTTC.

V gene TRBV30 combines with J gene TRBJ2-3; 7 nucleotides line up with TRBD2. The trim removed 0 bases at V and 6 bases at J, leaving 0 bases unmatched. Germline CDR1 is GTSNPN and CDR2 is SVGIG (reference sequence). The CDR3 loop spans 12 amino acids. The CDR3 nucleotides are TGTGCCTGGAGTGTGGGAGGGGATACGCAGTATTTT. It yields the protein CAWSVGGDTQYF.

In its sample, this clone ranks as medium-sized. The V gene is TRBV9, the J gene TRBJ2-3; D uncertain. Trimming left V 0 bases short and J 0 bases short, with 8 bases between. Germline V gene sequence: CDR1 SGDLS, CDR2 YYNGEE. The CDR3 runs to 15 residues. The CDR3 protein is CASSVGVDSTDTQYF. Here the CDR3 DNA reads TGTGCCAGCAGCGTAGGTGTGGACAGCACAGATACGCAGTATTTT.

The chain employs TRBV6-5 and TRBJ1-2; tentative D call: TRBD1 (5 bases). The length of the CDR3 is 14 residues. Germline V CDR1 and CDR2: MNHEY, SVGAGI. Deletions cut 2 bases from V and 0 bases from J, with 7 bases between. This CDR3 is CASSYTGANYGYTF. The CDR3, as DNA: TGTGCCAGCAGTTACACAGGAGCTAACTATGGCTACACCTTC.